The clone carrying this T cell receptor (beta chain) was observed a handful of times. Its antigen is not identified. Within the ViraFEST assay, antigen-specific CD4+ T cells underwent expansion with viral peptide pools prior to sequencing. Investigators separated out CD4+ T cells once approximately 10 days of culture had passed. Cultures had half their medium replaced with IL-2 medium on days 3 and 7. The repertoire was sequenced with immunoSEQ multiplex PCR; TCRdb's copy has only in-frame clones and lacks some. The sample lists some 11,000 clones, roughly 74% occurring once. The sample comes from a study of vaccination effects on CD4 cells after COVID-19. Study as a whole: Everyone in the study got two shots of either the BNT162b2 or mRNA-1273 vaccine.

This CDR3 region has 12 residues. Germline loops: CDR1 SGHTA, CDR2 FQGTGA. V was pared by 8 bases and J by 5 bases, with 9 bases between. Study-wide results and limits: Researchers reported few convalescent patients and no early post-infection timepoints in the study.

The sequences come from CD4+ T cells from PBMCs cultured with HCoV-229E spike peptides, collected before COVID-19 vaccination. The TCR comes from a human donor who received a COVID-19 vaccine. The chain joins TRBV7-3 to TRBJ2-2; D possibly corresponds to TRBD2 (6 bases). The CDR3 spells CASGRGTGELFF. CDR3 bases: TGTGCCAGCGGCCGGGGGACCGGGGAGCTGTTTTTT.